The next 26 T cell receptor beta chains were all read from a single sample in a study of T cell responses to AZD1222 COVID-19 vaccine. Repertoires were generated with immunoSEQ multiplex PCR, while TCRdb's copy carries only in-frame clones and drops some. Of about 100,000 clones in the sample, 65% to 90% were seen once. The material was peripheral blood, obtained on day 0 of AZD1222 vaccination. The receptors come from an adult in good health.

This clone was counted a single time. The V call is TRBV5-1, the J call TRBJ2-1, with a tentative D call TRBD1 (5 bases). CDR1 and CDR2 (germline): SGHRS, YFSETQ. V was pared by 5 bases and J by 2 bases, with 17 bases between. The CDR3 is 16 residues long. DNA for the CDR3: TGCGCCAGCAGTGTGGGGCTCGCCCCTACCTACAATGAGCAGTTCTTC. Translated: CASSVGLAPTYNEQFF.

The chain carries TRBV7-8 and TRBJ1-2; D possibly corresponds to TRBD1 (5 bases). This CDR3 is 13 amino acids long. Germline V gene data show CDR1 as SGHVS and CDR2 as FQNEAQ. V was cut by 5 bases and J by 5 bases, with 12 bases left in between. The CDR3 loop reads CASSPGGEYGYTF. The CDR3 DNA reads TGTGCCAGCAGCCCGGGGGGAGAATATGGCTACACCTTC.

The CDR3 DNA is TGTGCCAGCAGCGTAGTTCCTAGCGGACAAGAGACCCAGTACTTC. It translates to CASSVVPSGQETQYF. The chain employs TRBV9 and TRBJ2-5; 7 bases agree with TRBD2. Germline assignment: CDR1 SGDLS and CDR2 YYNGEE. This CDR3 has 15 amino acids. V shed 0 bases, J shed 2 bases, and the junction held 4 bases outside the gene matches. The whole variable domain, remainder taken from reference TRBV9 and TRBJ2-5, is DSGVTQTPKHLITATGQRVTLRCSPRSGDLSVYWYQQSLDQGLQFLIQYYNGEERAKGNILERFSAQQFPDLHSELNLSSLELGDSALYFCASSVVPSGQETQYFGPGTRLLVL.

CDR3 sequence (DNA): TGTGCCAGCAGCTTAGGGGGTTGGTACGATACCCTTTCTAGCTCCTACAATGAGCAGTTCTTC. Residues: CASSLGGWYDTLSSSYNEQFF. The V call is TRBV7-8, the J call TRBJ2-1; D ambiguous. V was clipped by 1 base and J by 0 bases, with 25 bases between them. The germline gives CDR1 SGHVS, CDR2 FQNEAQ. This CDR3 spans 21 amino acids.

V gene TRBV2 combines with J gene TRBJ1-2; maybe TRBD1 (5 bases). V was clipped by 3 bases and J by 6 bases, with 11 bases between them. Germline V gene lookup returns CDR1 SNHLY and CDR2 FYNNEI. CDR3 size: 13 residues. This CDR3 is CASSEGPGDGYTF. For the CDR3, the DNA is TGTGCCAGCAGTGAGGGGCCAGGCGATGGCTACACCTTC. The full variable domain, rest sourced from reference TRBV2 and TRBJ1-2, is EPEVTQTPSHQVTQMGQEVILRCVPISNHLYFYWYRQILGQKVEFLVSFYNNEISEKSEIFDDQFSVERPDGSNFTLKIRSTKLEDSAMYFCASSEGPGDGYTFGSGTRLTVV.

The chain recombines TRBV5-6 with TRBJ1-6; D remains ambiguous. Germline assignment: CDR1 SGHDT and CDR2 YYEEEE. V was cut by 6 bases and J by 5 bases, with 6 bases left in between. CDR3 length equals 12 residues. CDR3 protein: CASMGDNSPLHF. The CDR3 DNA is TGTGCCAGCATGGGTGATAATTCACCCCTCCACTTT.

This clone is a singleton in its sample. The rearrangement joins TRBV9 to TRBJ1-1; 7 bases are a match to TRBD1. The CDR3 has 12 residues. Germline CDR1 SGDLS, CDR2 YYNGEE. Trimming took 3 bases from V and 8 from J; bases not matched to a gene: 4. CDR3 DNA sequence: TGTGCCAGCAGCGCGATGACAGGGGAAGCTTTCTTT. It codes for CASSAMTGEAFF.

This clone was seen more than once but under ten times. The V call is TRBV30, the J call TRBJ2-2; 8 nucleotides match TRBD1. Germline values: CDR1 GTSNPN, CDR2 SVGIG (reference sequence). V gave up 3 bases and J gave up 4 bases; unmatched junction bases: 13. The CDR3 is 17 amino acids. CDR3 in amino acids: CAWRTGVLSWPTGELFF. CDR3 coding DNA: TGTGCCTGGAGGACAGGGGTGTTGTCTTGGCCCACCGGGGAGCTGTTTTTT.

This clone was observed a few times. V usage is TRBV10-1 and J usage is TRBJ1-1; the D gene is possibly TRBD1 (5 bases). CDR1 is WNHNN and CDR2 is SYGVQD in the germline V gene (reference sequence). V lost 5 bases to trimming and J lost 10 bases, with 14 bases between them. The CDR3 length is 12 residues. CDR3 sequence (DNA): TGCGCCAGCAGTAGTGCAGCCCAGGGAGCTTTCTTT. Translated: CASSSAAQGAFF.

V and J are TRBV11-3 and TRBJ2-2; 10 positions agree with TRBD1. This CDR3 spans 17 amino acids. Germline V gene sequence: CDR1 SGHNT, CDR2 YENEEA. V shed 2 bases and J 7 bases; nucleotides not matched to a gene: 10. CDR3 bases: TGTGCCAGCAGCTTATCCTTTGGACAGGGGGTTGGCGGGGAGCTGTTTTTT. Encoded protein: CASSLSFGQGVGGELFF.

CDR3 region: CASSQILAGAYEQYF. The CDR3 coding sequence is TGCGCCAGCAGCCAGATACTAGCGGGGGCGTACGAGCAGTACTTC. The chain links TRBV4-1 to TRBJ2-7; 11 bases map to TRBD2. CDR3 length equals 15 residues. Per germline, CDR1 MGHRA and CDR2 YSYEKL. Trimming cost V 3 bases and J 4 bases; bases outside gene matches: 5.

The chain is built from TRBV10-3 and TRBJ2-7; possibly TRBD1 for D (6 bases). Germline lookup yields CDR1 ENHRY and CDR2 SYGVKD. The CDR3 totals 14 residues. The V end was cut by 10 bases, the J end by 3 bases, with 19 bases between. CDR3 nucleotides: TGTGCCACCCGACAGGCCTTGACGTTCTACGAGCAGTACTTC. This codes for CATRQALTFYEQYF.

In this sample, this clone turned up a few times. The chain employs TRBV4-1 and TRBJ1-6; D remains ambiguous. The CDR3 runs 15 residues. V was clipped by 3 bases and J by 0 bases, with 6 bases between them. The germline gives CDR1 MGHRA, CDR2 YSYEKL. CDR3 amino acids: CASSHPGSYNSPLHF. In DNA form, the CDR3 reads TGCGCCAGCAGCCATCCTGGCTCCTATAATTCACCCCTCCACTTT.

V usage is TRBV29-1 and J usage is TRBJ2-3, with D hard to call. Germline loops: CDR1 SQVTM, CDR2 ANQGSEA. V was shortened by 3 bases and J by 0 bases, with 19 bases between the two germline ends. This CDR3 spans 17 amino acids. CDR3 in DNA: TGCAGCGTTGAGCCGTCCTGGCGGTTGACTAGCACAGATACGCAGTATTTT. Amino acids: CSVEPSWRLTSTDTQYF.

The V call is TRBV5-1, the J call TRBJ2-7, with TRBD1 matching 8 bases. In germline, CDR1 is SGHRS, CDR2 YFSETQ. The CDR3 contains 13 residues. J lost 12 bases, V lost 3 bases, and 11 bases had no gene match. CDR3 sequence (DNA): TGCGCCAGCAGCTCCCTAGGACAGGGTGGCCCGTACTTC. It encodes CASSSLGQGGPYF. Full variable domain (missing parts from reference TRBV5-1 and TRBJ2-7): KAGVTQTPRYLIKTRGQQVTLSCSPISGHRSVSWYQQTPGQGLQFLFEYFSETQRNKGNFPGRFSGRQFSNSRSEMNVSTLELGDSALYLCASSSLGQGGPYFGPGTRLTVT.

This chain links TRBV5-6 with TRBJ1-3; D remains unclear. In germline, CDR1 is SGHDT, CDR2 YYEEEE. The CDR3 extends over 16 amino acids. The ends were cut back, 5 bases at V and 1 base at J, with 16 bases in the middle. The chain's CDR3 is CASSVLRGVSGNTIYF. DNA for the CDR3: TGTGCCAGCAGTGTCCTGCGTGGGGTTTCTGGAAACACCATATATTTT.

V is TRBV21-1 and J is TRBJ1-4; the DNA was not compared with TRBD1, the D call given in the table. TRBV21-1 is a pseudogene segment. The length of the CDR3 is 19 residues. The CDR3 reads CASSLPNRDSLPTNEKLFF. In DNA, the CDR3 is TGTGCCAGCAGCCTTCCCAACCGGGACAGCCTCCCAACTAATGAAAAACTGTTTTTT.

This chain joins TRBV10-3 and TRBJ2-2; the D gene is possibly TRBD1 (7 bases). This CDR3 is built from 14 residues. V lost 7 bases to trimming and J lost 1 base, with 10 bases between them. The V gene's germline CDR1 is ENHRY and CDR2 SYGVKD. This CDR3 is CAINRGGNTGELFF. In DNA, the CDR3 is TGTGCCATCAACAGGGGAGGGAACACCGGGGAGCTGTTTTTT.

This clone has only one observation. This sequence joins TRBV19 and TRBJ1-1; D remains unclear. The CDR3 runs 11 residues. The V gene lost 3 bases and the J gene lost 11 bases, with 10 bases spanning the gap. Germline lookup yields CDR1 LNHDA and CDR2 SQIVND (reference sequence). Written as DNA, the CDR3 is TGTGCCAGTAGTATCTTAGGGTCGGCTTTCTTT. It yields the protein CASSILGSAFF.

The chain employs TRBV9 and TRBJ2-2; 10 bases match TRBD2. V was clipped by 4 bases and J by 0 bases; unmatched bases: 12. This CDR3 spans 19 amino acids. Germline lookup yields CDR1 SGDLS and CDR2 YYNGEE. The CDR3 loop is CASSPILASGSSNTGELFF. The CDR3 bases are TGTGCCAGCAGCCCCATTCTGGCTAGCGGGAGCTCGAACACCGGGGAGCTGTTTTTT.

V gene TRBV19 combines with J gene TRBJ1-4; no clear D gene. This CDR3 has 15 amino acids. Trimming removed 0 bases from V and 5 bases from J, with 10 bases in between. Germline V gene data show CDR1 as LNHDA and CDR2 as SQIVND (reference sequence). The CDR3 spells CASSIDSVGNEKLFF. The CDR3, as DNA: TGTGCCAGTAGTATAGATTCGGTGGGGAATGAAAAACTGTTTTTT.

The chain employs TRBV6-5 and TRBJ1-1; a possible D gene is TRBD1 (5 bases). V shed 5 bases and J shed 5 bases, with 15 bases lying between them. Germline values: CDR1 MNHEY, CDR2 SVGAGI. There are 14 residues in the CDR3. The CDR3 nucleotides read TGTGCCAGCAGTCACGAACAGGAGGGAACTGAAGCTTTCTTT. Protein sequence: CASSHEQEGTEAFF.

CDR3 nucleotide sequence: TGCGCCAGCAGCGGGGGGACAGGGGGCCCTGATCAGCCCCAGCATTTT. It translates to CASSGGTGGPDQPQHF. The chain combines TRBV5-1 with TRBJ1-5; 12 nucleotides align to TRBD1. V dropped 4 bases and J dropped 5; count of bases not matched to a gene: 7. The CDR3 runs 16 residues. Germline V gene data show CDR1 as SGHRS and CDR2 as YFSETQ.

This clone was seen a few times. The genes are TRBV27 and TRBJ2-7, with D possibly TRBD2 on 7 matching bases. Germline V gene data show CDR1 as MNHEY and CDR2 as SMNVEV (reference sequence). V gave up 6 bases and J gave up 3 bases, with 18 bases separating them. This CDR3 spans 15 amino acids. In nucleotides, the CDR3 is TGTGCCAGCAGCGCGGCGGCGGGGGCCCTCTACGAGCAGTACTTC. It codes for CASSAAAGALYEQYF.

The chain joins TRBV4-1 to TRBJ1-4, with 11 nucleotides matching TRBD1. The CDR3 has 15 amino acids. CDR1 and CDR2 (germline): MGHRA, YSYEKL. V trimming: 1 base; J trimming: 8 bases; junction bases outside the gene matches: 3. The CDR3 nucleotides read TGCGCCAGCAGCCAAGCCGGGACAGGGGGAGAAAAACTGTTTTTT. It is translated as CASSQAGTGGEKLFF.

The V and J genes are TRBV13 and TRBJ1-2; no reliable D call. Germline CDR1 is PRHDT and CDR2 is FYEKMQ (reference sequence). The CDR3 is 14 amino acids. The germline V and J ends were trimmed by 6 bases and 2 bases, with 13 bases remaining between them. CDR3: CASRRSAENYGYTF. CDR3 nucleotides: TGTGCCAGCAGACGGTCAGCCGAAAACTATGGCTACACCTTC. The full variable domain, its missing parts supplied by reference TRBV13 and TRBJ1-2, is AAGVIQSPRHLIKEKRETATLKCYPIPRHDTVYWYQQGPGQDPQFLISFYEKMQSDKGSIPDRFSAQQFSDYHSELNMSSLELGDSALYFCASRRSAENYGYTFGSGTRLTVV.